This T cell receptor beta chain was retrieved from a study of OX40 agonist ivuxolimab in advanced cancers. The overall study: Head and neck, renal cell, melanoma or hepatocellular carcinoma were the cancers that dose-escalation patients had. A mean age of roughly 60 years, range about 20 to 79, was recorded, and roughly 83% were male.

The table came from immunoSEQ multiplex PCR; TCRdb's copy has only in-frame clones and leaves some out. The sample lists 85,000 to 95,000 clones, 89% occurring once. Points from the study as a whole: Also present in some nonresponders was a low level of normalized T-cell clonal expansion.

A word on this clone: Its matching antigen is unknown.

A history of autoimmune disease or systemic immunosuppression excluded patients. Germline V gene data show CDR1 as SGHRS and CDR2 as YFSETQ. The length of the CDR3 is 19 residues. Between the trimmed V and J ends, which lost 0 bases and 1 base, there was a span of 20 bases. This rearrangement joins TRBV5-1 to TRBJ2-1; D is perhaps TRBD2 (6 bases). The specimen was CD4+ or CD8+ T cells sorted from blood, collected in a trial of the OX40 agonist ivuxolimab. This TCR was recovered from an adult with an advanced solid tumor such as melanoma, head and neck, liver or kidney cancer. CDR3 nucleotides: TGCGCCAGCAGCTTGGGGGGACTCCACAATCGAAAATCCTACAATGAGCAGTTCTTC. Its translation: CASSLGGLHNRKSYNEQFF.